This T cell receptor (beta chain) was captured by sequencing in a study of T cell clones after liver transplantation. In the study overall: A pre-transplant mixed lymphocyte reaction with TCRbeta sequencing defined graft-donor-reactive clones followed in post-transplant blood. Tolerance: complete withdrawal held at least one year, liver enzymes staying within twice normal. Study-level results: A larger donor-reactive than third-party decline suggested partial antigen-specific deletion.

Measured with immunoSEQ multiplex PCR; TCRdb has only the in-frame clones, and not every one. The table shows around 6,000 clones, with 65% to 80% occurring only once. A note on this clone: The antigen is undetermined.

CDR1 is GTSNPN, CDR2 SVGIG, per germline (reference sequence). The CDR3 totals 13 residues. V was pared by 1 base and J by 6 bases, with 4 bases of the junction left unmatched. This chain links TRBV30 with TRBJ1-2; 8 bases match TRBD1. This material consisted of CD8+ T cells from blood, taken 24 months after liver transplant. The TCR comes from a human patient who received a liver transplant. Some T cells may arise from the graft donor. CDR3 sequence: CAWSAGTGDGYTF. The CDR3 nucleotides read TGTGCCTGGAGTGCCGGGACAGGCGATGGCTACACCTTC.